This paragraph covers one TCR beta chain sequence. What it recognizes is unknown. Every patient had relapsed following autologous stem cell transplantation, and cohorts differed in brentuximab vedotin exposure. The data belong to a study of PD-1 blockade in classical Hodgkin lymphoma. Study summary: The patients were dosed with nivolumab 3 mg/kg, infused intravenously every 2 weeks.

Libraries were prepared by immunoSEQ multiplex PCR; TCRdb keeps only in-frame clonotypes and omits some of them. The sample yields tens of thousands of clones, about 88% seen once. Whole-study results and caveats: According to reports, newly diagnosed patients had lower baseline TCR diversity than healthy donors, and relapsed/refractory patients had lower baseline TCR diversity still. Whoever responded completely had baseline diversity much like that seen in newly diagnosed patients.

The germline V gene encodes CDR1 LNHDA and CDR2 SQIVND (reference sequence). V lost 8 bases to trimming and J lost 2 bases, with 4 bases between them. There are 11 residues in the CDR3. This chain uses TRBV19 with TRBJ1-3, with D unclear. Sequencing was performed on peripheral blood mononuclear cells (PBMCs), taken at baseline. The clonotype originates from a human donor with classical Hodgkin lymphoma. The CDR3 protein is CASFTGNTIYF. For the CDR3, the DNA is TGTGCCAGTTTTACTGGAAACACCATATATTTT.